These T cell receptor beta chains were read from a single sample in a study of breast tumors, draining lymph nodes, adjacent tissues. TCRdb re-analysed the multiplex PCR reads in MiXCR, keeping a single row per CDR3 protein. The data hold 200,000 to 300,000 distinct CDR3 sequences, with over 30% observed a single time. The sequencing input was axillary lymph node tissue. The receptors were sampled from a female donor with breast cancer. Some clones in this sample may be carry-over from other donors' samples. CDR3s include the opening cysteine and the closing phenylalanine or tryptophan. A D gene is named only where the DNA matches it firmly.

d_gene	v_gene	CDR3aa
-	TRBV9	CASRSRDAQNTGELFF
-	TRBV28	CASSFSRFNEQFF
TRBD2	TRBV20-1	CSATGTRDSHGQFF
TRBD2	TRBV20-1	CSAGAGQKIQYF
-	TRBV6-1	CASMNGHSQQPQHF
TRBD2	TRBV11-2	CASSPFRTSGNTQYF
-	TRBV7-9	CASSLVEESGELFF
-	TRBV27	CASSYRANNEQFF
TRBD2	TRBV5-1	CASSLDGREGHNTGELFF
TRBD1	TRBV5-1	CASGTGDLETQYF
-	TRBV2	CASSVIVEQETQYF
-	TRBV4-2	CASSQEPRGAYEQYF
-	TRBV25-1	CASSRTSDYEQYF
-	TRBV6-6	CASSHSSSYSTDTQYF
-	TRBV12-5	CASGLGGGSYNEKLFF
TRBD1	TRBV30	CAWRVRDSQNQPQHF
TRBD2	TRBV7-3	CASSLGTSGRATDTQYF
-	TRBV7-6	CASSLAVNTGELFF
TRBD1	TRBV20-1	CSAGDRLEKLFF
-	TRBV5-1	CASSQLIQETQYF
TRBD1	TRBV20-1	CSARLGQGVLNQPQHF
TRBD2	TRBV15	CATSRDWLAGAYEQYF
-	TRBV18	CASLRAQGSEQYF
-	TRBV5-1	CASSSNGVYELFF
-	TRBV6-1	CASSDVLAGEGEKLFF
TRBD1	TRBV20-1	CSVTTGAGKTVF
-	TRBV4-1	CASSPNRAISTNEKLFF
-	TRBV7-9	CASSFLLAYQETQYF
TRBD2	TRBV5-8	CASSSSGTSGRVQYF
-	TRBV11-2	CASSLDQSGRLYGYTF
-	TRBV10-3	CAISATSNDEQPQHF
TRBD1	TRBV10-3	CAISDSRTGGYGYTF
-	TRBV5-1	CASSLQPGHERETQYF
-	TRBV19	CASSIMGGSSSGANVLTF
-	TRBV28	CASLSGSKGYGYTF
-	TRBV6-6	CASSWSANYGYTF
-	TRBV30	CAWSGQVGIVRNQPQHF
-	TRBV4-2	CASSQAFNEQFF
-	TRBV5-5	CASSLRTAWGNEQFF
-	TRBV19	CASTKTGNQPQHF
TRBD2	TRBV5-5	CASRPGLAGEFYEQYF
-	TRBV12-5	CASGFGDKRQETQYF
TRBD2	TRBV6-4	CASLSQGGRPYEQYF
TRBD1	TRBV7-2	CASSLAQGAGNTIYF
TRBD2	TRBV4-1	CASSSHLLAGGPGGANVLTF
TRBD1	TRBV3-1	CASSLGDSQSSYEQYF
-	TRBV11-2	CASSLGLGELFF
-	TRBV7-2	CASSLAGINTEAFF
-	TRBV9	CASSVGDRITEAFF
-	TRBV5-1	CASSLGVGASTDTQYF
TRBD2	TRBV12-3/TRBV12-4	CASSRSLAGAHNEQFF
-	TRBV27	CASRNPRTAPYEQYF
-	TRBV12-5	CASGFPVRDAGALTF
TRBD1	TRBV5-4	CASSLGGGQAEAFF
-	TRBV10-3	CAISANRKKKTQYF